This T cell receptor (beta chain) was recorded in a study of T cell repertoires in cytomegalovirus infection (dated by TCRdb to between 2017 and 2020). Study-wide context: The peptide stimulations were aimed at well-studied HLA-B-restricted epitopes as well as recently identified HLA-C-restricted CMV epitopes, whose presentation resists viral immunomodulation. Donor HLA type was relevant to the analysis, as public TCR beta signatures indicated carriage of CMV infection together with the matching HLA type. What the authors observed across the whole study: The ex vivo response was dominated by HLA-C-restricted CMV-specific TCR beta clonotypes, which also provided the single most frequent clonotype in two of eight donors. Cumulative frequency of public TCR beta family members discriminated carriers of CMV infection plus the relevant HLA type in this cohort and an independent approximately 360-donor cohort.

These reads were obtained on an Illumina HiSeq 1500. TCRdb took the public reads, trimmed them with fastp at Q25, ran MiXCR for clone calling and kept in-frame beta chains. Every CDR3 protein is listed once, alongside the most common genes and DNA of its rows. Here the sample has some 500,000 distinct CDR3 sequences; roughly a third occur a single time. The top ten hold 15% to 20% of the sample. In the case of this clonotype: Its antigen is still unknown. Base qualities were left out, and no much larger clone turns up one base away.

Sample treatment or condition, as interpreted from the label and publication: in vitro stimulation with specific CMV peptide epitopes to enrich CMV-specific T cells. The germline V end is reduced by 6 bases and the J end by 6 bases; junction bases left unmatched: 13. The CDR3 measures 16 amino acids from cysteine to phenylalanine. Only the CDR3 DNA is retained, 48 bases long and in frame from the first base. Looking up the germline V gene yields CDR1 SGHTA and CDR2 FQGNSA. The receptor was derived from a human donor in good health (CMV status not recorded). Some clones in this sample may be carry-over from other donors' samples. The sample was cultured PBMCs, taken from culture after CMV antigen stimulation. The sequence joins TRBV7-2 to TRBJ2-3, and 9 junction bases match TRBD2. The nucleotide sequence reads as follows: TGTGCCAGCAGTCGACGACTAGCGGCCCGGCGGGATACGCAGTATTTT. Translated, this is CASSRRLAARRDTQYF.